Listed below are T cell receptor beta chains from one sample, sequenced in a study of vaccination effects on CD4 cells after COVID-19. The antigens of these receptors remain unknown. The method was immunoSEQ multiplex PCR; TCRdb's version includes in-frame clones alone and lacks a portion of them. The data contain about 73,000 clones, 78% of them singletons. The sample in question was CD4+ T cells from PBMCs cultured with SARS-CoV-2 spike peptides, obtained before COVID-19 vaccination. Every receptor here comes from a human donor who received a COVID-19 vaccine. CDR3s include the opening cysteine and the closing phenylalanine or tryptophan. A D gene is named only where the DNA matches it firmly. Clone size, where shown, is once, few, many, or a class for clones that have expanded.

>TRBD1|.|TRBV3-1/TRBV3-2|TRBJ1-1
CASSRLPGTGGPEAFF
TGTGCCAGCAGCCGTCTTCCCGGGACAGGGGGCCCTGAAGCTTTCTTT
>.|.|TRBV9|TRBJ2-2
CASSVTPAAGELFF
TGTGCCAGCAGCGTAACCCCGGCGGCCGGGGAGCTGTTTTTT
>TRBD1|.|TRBV5-4|TRBJ2-5
CASSYTGEETQYF
TGTGCCAGCAGCTATACAGGGGAAGAGACCCAGTACTTC
>.|.|TRBV6-5|TRBJ1-3
CASSYLGGDSGNTIYF
TGTGCCAGCAGTTACCTAGGGGGGGACTCTGGAAACACCATATATTTT
>.|.|TRBV19|TRBJ1-6
CASGGRPYYNSPLHF
TGTGCCTCTGGAGGGCGGCCCTACTATAATTCACCCCTCCACTTT
>TRBD2|.|TRBV5-1|TRBJ2-1
CASSLGRTSLVSSEQFF
TGCGCCAGCAGCTTGGGACGGACTAGCTTAGTGAGCTCCGAGCAGTTCTTC
>.|few|TRBV19|TRBJ1-1
CASSIFRGVTEAFF
TGTGCCAGTAGTATTTTTCGAGGGGTCACTGAAGCTTTCTTT
>.|few|TRBV2|TRBJ1-2
CATQGTFYGYTF
TGTGCCACCCAAGGGACTTTCTATGGCTACACCTTC
>TRBD1|.|TRBV5-1|TRBJ2-1
CASSFSPGQSFNEQFF
TGCGCCAGCAGCTTCTCGCCGGGACAGAGTTTCAATGAGCAGTTCTTC
>.|.|TRBV11-3|TRBJ2-1
CASSLDLGLQRNEQFF
TGTGCCAGCAGCTTAGATCTGGGGCTCCAACGGAATGAGCAGTTCTTC
>.|.|TRBV18|TRBJ1-2
CASSPRDLVGYTF
TGTGCCAGCTCACCCCGGGACCTCGTTGGTTACACCTTC
>.|.|TRBV5-1|TRBJ2-1
CASSLAGNEQFF
TGCGCCAGCAGCTTGGCCGGCAATGAGCAGTTCTTC
>TRBD2|.|TRBV9|TRBJ2-1
CASSSSGRGSSYNEQFF
TGTGCCAGCAGCTCTAGCGGGCGGGGGAGCTCCTACAATGAGCAGTTCTTC
>TRBD1|.|TRBV5-1|TRBJ1-4
CASSEKLDRKREKLFF
TGCGCCAGCAGCGAGAAGTTGGACAGGAAACGGGAAAAACTGTTTTTT
>.|.|TRBV7-8|TRBJ1-5
CASSLVGANQPQHF
TGTGCCAGCAGCTTAGTAGGGGCTAATCAGCCCCAGCATTTT
>.|few|TRBV5-1|TRBJ1-2
CASSPGGASGGYTF
TGCGCCAGCAGCCCTGGGGGGGCCTCGGGTGGCTACACCTTC
>TRBD1|.|TRBV5-1|TRBJ2-2
CASRTGVTGELFF
TGCGCCAGCAGGACAGGGGTTACCGGGGAGCTGTTTTTT
>TRBD1|.|TRBV18|TRBJ2-1
CASSRSTGLGHNEQFF
TGTGCCAGCTCACGCTCGACAGGGTTGGGGCACAATGAGCAGTTCTTC
>TRBD1|.|TRBV18|TRBJ1-2
CASSPSGQGYYGYTF
TGTGCCAGCTCACCGTCTGGACAGGGATACTATGGCTACACCTTC
>.|.|TRBV3-1/TRBV3-2|TRBJ1-2
CASSQDEGSMGDGYTF
TGTGCCAGCAGCCAAGATGAAGGTTCGATGGGGGATGGCTACACCTTC
>TRBD1|.|TRBV24-1|TRBJ1-4
CATSDSRYRGQDNEKLFF
TGTGCCACCAGTGATTCCCGATACAGGGGACAGGATAATGAAAAACTGTTTTTT
>.|.|TRBV6-5|TRBJ1-2
CASRGDTVHGYTF
TGTGCCAGCAGGGGGGACACGGTTCATGGCTACACCTTC
>.|.|TRBV15|TRBJ1-2
CATSYLLGGYTF
TGTGCCACCTCCTACCTTCTTGGTGGCTACACCTTC
>.|.|TRBV29-1|TRBJ2-5
CSVHRAGQETQYF
TGCAGCGTCCATAGAGCGGGCCAAGAGACCCAGTACTTC
>TRBD2|once|TRBV5-1|TRBJ2-2
CASSSGGTGELFF
TGCGCCAGCAGCTCGGGGGGGACCGGGGAGCTGTTTTTT
>TRBD1|.|TRBV5-8|TRBJ1-2
CASSWDSYGYTF
TGTGCCAGCAGTTGGGACAGCTATGGCTACACCTTC
>.|.|TRBV5-1|TRBJ2-1
CASSSGLNEQFF
TGCGCCAGCAGCTCCGGGCTCAATGAGCAGTTCTTC
>TRBD2|.|TRBV5-8|TRBJ2-1
CASSFGRDNEQFF
TGTGCCAGCAGCTTCGGGAGGGACAATGAGCAGTTCTTC
>.|once|TRBV19|TRBJ2-4
CASSATPGQHKNIQYF
TGTGCCAGTAGTGCAACACCGGGACAACACAAAAACATTCAGTACTTC
>TRBD1|.|TRBV6-1|TRBJ2-4
CASSGQGALAKNIQYF
TGTGCCAGCAGTGGACAGGGGGCACTAGCCAAAAACATTCAGTACTTC
>.|.|TRBV5-1|TRBJ1-1
CASSSQGNTEAFF
TGCGCCAGCAGCTCCCAGGGGAACACTGAAGCTTTCTTT
>TRBD1|.|TRBV2|TRBJ1-5
CASIRGPYQPQHF
TGTGCCAGCATCAGGGGGCCCTATCAGCCCCAGCATTTT
>.|.|TRBV24-1|TRBJ1-3
CATSDPGSPGTIYF
TGTGCCACCAGTGACCCCGGGTCCCCGGGCACCATATATTTT
>.|once|TRBV5-1|TRBJ2-3
CASSVTGAPTDTQYF
TGCGCCAGCAGCGTGACAGGCGCACCCACAGATACGCAGTATTTT
>.|.|TRBV28|TRBJ2-5
CASSLFGGSQETQYF
TGTGCCAGCAGTTTATTCGGCGGGTCCCAAGAGACCCAGTACTTC
>.|few|TRBV7-9|TRBJ1-1
CASSSFRGRAGTEAFF
TGTGCCAGCAGCTCCTTCCGGGGCAGAGCAGGCACTGAAGCTTTCTTT
>.|once|TRBV14|TRBJ2-3
CASSQGLRGTDTQYF
TGTGCCAGCAGCCAAGGGCTCAGGGGAACAGATACGCAGTATTTT
>.|.|TRBV6-1|TRBJ1-4
CASSEYTTNEKLFF
TGTGCCAGCAGTGAATACACGACTAATGAAAAACTGTTTTTT
>.|.|TRBV6-1|TRBJ1-2
CASSDRDYGYTF
TGTGCCAGCAGTGACAGGGACTATGGCTACACCTTC
>.|.|TRBV7-2|TRBJ1-3
CASSLDPAGNTIYF
TGTGCCAGCAGCTTAGATCCGGCTGGAAACACCATATATTTT
>TRBD2|.|TRBV7-2|TRBJ2-3
CASSLAGGEGLTQYF
TGTGCCAGCAGCTTAGCCGGGGGGGAAGGACTTACGCAGTATTTT
>.|.|TRBV6-5|TRBJ1-5
CAEAPGVGRPQHF
TGTGCCGAGGCCCCAGGGGTGGGGCGGCCCCAGCATTTT
>.|.|TRBV5-1|TRBJ2-1
CASSLLATVNEQFF
TGCGCCAGCAGCTTGTTAGCGACAGTCAATGAGCAGTTCTTC
>TRBD2|.|TRBV29-1|TRBJ2-1
CTAASGGAGAYNEQFF
TGCACCGCGGCTAGCGGGGGGGCCGGAGCCTACAATGAGCAGTTCTTC